Listed below are T cell receptor beta chains from one sample, sequenced in a study of T cells in Graves' hyperthyroidism and ophthalmopathy. TCRdb used MiXCR to reprocess the multiplex PCR reads, holding one entry per CDR3 protein. The sample contains around 600,000 distinct CDR3 sequences, about 14% of which appear only once. The specimen was blood. The receptor set was obtained from a woman aged 45-60 years with Graves' ophthalmopathy. CDR3s include the opening cysteine and the closing phenylalanine or tryptophan. A D gene is named only where the DNA matches it firmly.

v_gene: TRBV7-6; len: 15; d_gene: -; j_gene: TRBJ2-5; CDR3aa: CASSLLTRTKETQYF
v_gene: TRBV19; len: 14; d_gene: TRBD2; j_gene: TRBJ2-1; CDR3aa: CASSGLAGANEQFF
v_gene: TRBV12-3/TRBV12-4; len: 14; d_gene: -; j_gene: TRBJ2-6; CDR3aa: CASTVYSGANVLTF
v_gene: TRBV6-1; len: 18; d_gene: -; j_gene: TRBJ2-2; CDR3aa: CASSASIRRNPNTGELFF
v_gene: TRBV7-9; len: 14; d_gene: -; j_gene: TRBJ2-3; CDR3aa: CASSLGGSGDTQYF
v_gene: TRBV7-2; len: 17; d_gene: TRBD2; j_gene: TRBJ2-3; CDR3aa: CASSLAPSGSRTDTQYF
v_gene: TRBV7-9; len: 16; d_gene: -; j_gene: TRBJ1-3; CDR3aa: CASSLIRGYSGNTIYF
v_gene: TRBV6-2/TRBV6-3; len: 16; d_gene: TRBD1; j_gene: TRBJ1-1; CDR3aa: CASSGDRGDMGTEAFF
v_gene: TRBV29-1; len: 14; d_gene: -; j_gene: TRBJ1-1; CDR3aa: CSVDLGGALSSAFF
v_gene: TRBV6-2/TRBV6-3; len: 12; d_gene: TRBD1; j_gene: TRBJ1-1; CDR3aa: CATLQGASEAFF
v_gene: TRBV28; len: 15; d_gene: TRBD1; j_gene: TRBJ1-2; CDR3aa: CASNTRPGQGNGYTF
v_gene: TRBV24-1; len: 12; d_gene: TRBD2; j_gene: TRBJ2-1; CDR3aa: CATSDIAGEQFF
v_gene: TRBV7-8; len: 16; d_gene: -; j_gene: TRBJ2-1; CDR3aa: CASSLRPSPYYNEQFF
v_gene: TRBV14; len: 12; d_gene: -; j_gene: TRBJ2-2; CDR3aa: CASRQDTGELFF
v_gene: TRBV20-1; len: 14; d_gene: TRBD1; j_gene: TRBJ2-5; CDR3aa: CSARVQGSGETQYF
v_gene: TRBV7-9; len: 16; d_gene: -; j_gene: TRBJ1-1; CDR3aa: CASNLNPVGGSTEAFF
v_gene: TRBV6-2/TRBV6-3; len: 16; d_gene: -; j_gene: TRBJ2-5; CDR3aa: CASSSYSGTNDETQYF
v_gene: TRBV5-8; len: 14; d_gene: -; j_gene: TRBJ1-1; CDR3aa: CASSYKRGNTEAFF
v_gene: TRBV6-2/TRBV6-3; len: 13; d_gene: -; j_gene: TRBJ1-2; CDR3aa: CASTPRRNYGYTF
v_gene: TRBV5-1; len: 16; d_gene: -; j_gene: TRBJ2-7; CDR3aa: CASSTLSPGASYEQYF
v_gene: TRBV6-1; len: 14; d_gene: TRBD1; j_gene: TRBJ2-2; CDR3aa: CASSRQGAVGELFF
v_gene: TRBV4-2; len: 16; d_gene: TRBD1; j_gene: TRBJ1-6; CDR3aa: CASSQGQAAYNSPLHF
v_gene: TRBV7-3; len: 15; d_gene: -; j_gene: TRBJ2-2; CDR3aa: CASSLKGLGTGELFF
v_gene: TRBV2; len: 16; d_gene: -; j_gene: TRBJ2-4; CDR3aa: CASSMDSVGAKNIQYF
v_gene: TRBV5-1; len: 15; d_gene: -; j_gene: TRBJ1-1; CDR3aa: CASSMETGGRTEAFF
v_gene: TRBV7-9; len: 14; d_gene: -; j_gene: TRBJ2-3; CDR3aa: CASSPRTNMDTQYF
v_gene: TRBV29-1; len: 13; d_gene: -; j_gene: TRBJ2-3; CDR3aa: CSAGPKLTDTQYF
v_gene: TRBV12-5; len: 15; d_gene: -; j_gene: TRBJ2-3; CDR3aa: CASGLVVASTDTQYF
v_gene: TRBV20-1; len: 14; d_gene: -; j_gene: TRBJ2-2; CDR3aa: CSARRRALTGELFF
v_gene: TRBV7-3; len: 12; d_gene: -; j_gene: TRBJ2-1; CDR3aa: CASSSTYGEQFF
v_gene: TRBV6-1; len: 16; d_gene: TRBD2; j_gene: TRBJ2-1; CDR3aa: CASSSGLAGDYNEQFF
v_gene: TRBV13; len: 13; d_gene: -; j_gene: TRBJ2-5; CDR3aa: CASRTRGEETQYF
v_gene: TRBV5-1; len: 14; d_gene: -; j_gene: TRBJ1-4; CDR3aa: CASSRYGTNEKLFF
v_gene: TRBV6-2/TRBV6-3; len: 16; d_gene: -; j_gene: TRBJ1-1; CDR3aa: CASSSLGGDMNTEAFF
v_gene: TRBV30; len: 12; d_gene: -; j_gene: TRBJ2-5; CDR3aa: CAWSTGDETQYF
v_gene: TRBV29-1; len: 14; d_gene: -; j_gene: TRBJ2-2; CDR3aa: CSVVIGANTGELFF
v_gene: TRBV7-2; len: 17; d_gene: -; j_gene: TRBJ2-6; CDR3aa: CASSSLARTFGANVLTF
v_gene: TRBV6-9; len: 13; d_gene: -; j_gene: TRBJ2-1; CDR3aa: CASSYPLVNEQFF